The present T cell receptor (beta chain) was sequenced within a study of blood T cell repertoires in COVID-19. Turning to the study itself: COVID-19 samples from acute and convalescent phases originated in the United States, Italy and Spain.

The germline gives CDR1 SGHDT, CDR2 YYEEEE. With V trimmed by 4 bases and J by 3 bases, 3 bases remained unmatched. The CDR3 sequence is 14 residues long. Assay used: immunoSEQ multiplex PCR; TCRdb lists only in-frame clones, some missing. Here the sample spans about 82,000 clones, about 73% being singletons. This clone has just one count. The sequencing input was peripheral blood. The TCR comes from a man in his fifties or sixties with COVID-19, enrolled during active disease. The gene calls are TRBV5-6 and TRBJ1-4, with TRBD1 matching 7 bases. DNA for the CDR3: TGTGCCAGCAGCCCGGACAGGTCTAATGAAAAACTGTTTTTT. Translating it yields CASSPDRSNEKLFF.